The next 15 T cell receptor beta chains were all read from a single sample in a study of shared clonotypes between healthy human individuals. Terminally differentiated effector memory CD45RA+ cells were excluded from the naive CD8 cells, which were CD45RO-negative and positively selected for CCR7. Method: immunoSEQ multiplex PCR; TCRdb's copy keeps in-frame clones and lacks some. The sample gives about 2,200,000 clones, around 93% of which show up once; 1.7% is in the top ten. Sequencing used naive CD8+ T cells from PBMCs. Source of these receptors: a man between 18 and 35 years old in good health. Some clones in this sample may be carry-over from other donors' samples.

The V call is TRBV28, the J call TRBJ2-7, with TRBD2 identical over 12 bases. This CDR3 is 17 amino acids long. CDR1 and CDR2 from the germline V gene are MDHEN and SYDVKM. The junction had 10 bases not matched to a gene; V was cut back by 6 bases and J by 1 base. CDR3 nucleotides: TGTGCCAGCAGCACCTGGGGACTAGCGGGCCGTTCCTACGAGCAGTACTTC. Translated, it gives CASSTWGLAGRSYEQYF.

In this sample, this clone turned up once. In the same sample, other DNA sequences code for this CDR3. The V and J genes are TRBV19 and TRBJ2-2, with 10 bases fitting TRBD1. J gave up 5 bases and V 9 bases, and 3 bases lay outside the gene matches. Per the germline V gene, CDR1 is LNHDA and CDR2 is SQIVND (reference sequence). There are 13 residues in the CDR3. The CDR3: CASRTGGTGELFF. CDR3 coding DNA: TGTGCCAGCCGGACAGGGGGGACCGGGGAGCTGTTTTTT. The variable domain in full, with the rest retrieved from reference TRBV19 and TRBJ2-2, is DGGITQSPKYLFRKEGQNVTLSCEQNLNHDAMYWYRQDPGQGLRLIYYSQIVNDFQKGDIAEGYSVSREKKESFPLTVTSAQKNPTAFYLCASRTGGTGELFFGEGSRLTVL.

The gene calls are TRBV15 and TRBJ1-5; no clear D. Trimming shortened V by 8 bases and J by 3 bases, and 14 bases separated the two germline ends. CDR1 is LNHNV, CDR2 YYDKDF, per germline (reference sequence). There are 14 residues in the CDR3. CDR3: CATQNSRNNQPQHF. The CDR3 coding sequence is TGTGCCACCCAGAACAGCAGAAACAATCAGCCCCAGCATTTT.

The genes are TRBV19 and TRBJ2-1, with 9 bases that match TRBD1. CDR3 length: 15 residues. Per the germline V gene, CDR1 is LNHDA and CDR2 is SQIVND (reference sequence). The V gene end was trimmed by 0 bases and the J gene end by 7 bases; junction bases not matched to a gene: 4. The CDR3 region is CASSIDEDRGNEQFF. The CDR3 nucleotides are TGTGCCAGTAGTATAGACGAGGACAGGGGTAATGAGCAGTTCTTC.

V is TRBV27 and J is TRBJ1-1, with D possibly being TRBD1 (6 bases). V was clipped by 4 bases and J by 4 bases, with 13 bases between them. The CDR3 covers 14 residues. CDR1 and CDR2 from the germline V gene are MNHEY and SMNVEV (reference sequence). The CDR3: CASSSTGGATEAFF. In nucleotides, the CDR3 is TGTGCCAGCAGTTCCACCGGGGGGGCCACTGAAGCTTTCTTT.

V and J are TRBV7-9 and TRBJ2-1; D not resolved. Trimming removed 5 bases at V and 8 bases at J, with 13 bases between. CDR3 length equals 13 residues. The V gene's germline CDR1 is SEHNR and CDR2 FQNEAQ (reference sequence). The DNA of the CDR3 is TGTGCCAGCAGCCCTAGGGCGCGGTATGAGCAGTTCTTC. This encodes CASSPRARYEQFF.

The chain is built from TRBV4-3 and TRBJ2-2; D remains unclear. Trimming pared 4 bases from V and 1 base from J, leaving 10 bases between. Germline V CDR1 and CDR2: LGHNA, YSLEER. The CDR3 has 15 amino acids. The chain's CDR3 is CASSPRWGNTGELFF. CDR3 DNA sequence: TGCGCCAGCAGCCCCCGATGGGGGAACACCGGGGAGCTGTTTTTT.

The chain is built from TRBV30 and TRBJ2-1; D is possibly TRBD2 (5 bases). The V and J ends lost 2 bases and 10 bases respectively, with 18 bases between them. The CDR3 length is 14 residues. Germline lookup yields CDR1 GTSNPN and CDR2 SVGIG (reference sequence). The CDR3 spells CAWSPRELMMEQFF. CDR3 bases: TGTGCCTGGAGTCCACGGGAATTGATGATGGAGCAGTTCTTC.

Here the CDR3 reads CASSFFGSLYGYTF. CDR3 bases: TGTGCCAGCAGTTTCTTCGGCAGCCTCTATGGCTACACCTTC. V is TRBV28 and J is TRBJ1-2; D unresolved. The CDR3 sequence is 14 residues long. CDR1 and CDR2 (germline): MDHEN, SYDVKM. Trimming removed 3 bases at V and 4 bases at J, with 12 bases between.

The chain carries TRBV10-2 and TRBJ2-2, with 7 bases identical to TRBD2. The CDR3 covers 16 residues. The V gene end was trimmed by 5 bases and the J gene end by 7 bases; junction bases not matched to a gene: 13. Per germline, CDR1 WSHSY and CDR2 SAAADI. The CDR3 region has the DNA TGCGCCAGCAGTTCCCGGGGGGAGGGCCGTTTCGGGGAGCTGTTTTTT. It is translated as CASSSRGEGRFGELFF.

The rearrangement joins TRBV7-9 to TRBJ2-1; the match to TRBD2 covers 9 bases. The germline V gene has CDR1 SEHNR and CDR2 FQNEAQ (reference sequence). The V and J ends lost 5 bases and 3 bases, in that order; junction bases with no gene match: 11. This CDR3 is 17 amino acids long. The CDR3 sequence is CASSPPLAGDLYNEQFF. The CDR3 bases are TGTGCCAGCAGCCCGCCGTTAGCGGGAGATCTCTACAATGAGCAGTTCTTC.

The rearrangement links TRBV9 to TRBJ2-1; 8 nucleotides match TRBD2. The J segment lost 3 bases and the V segment lost 4 bases, leaving 12 bases of the junction unmatched. Per germline, CDR1 SGDLS and CDR2 YYNGEE. CDR3 length equals 17 residues. The CDR3 DNA sequence: TGTGCCAGCAGCCCCCGTCCGAGCGGGAGCGTCTACAATGAGCAGTTCTTC. Translating gives CASSPRPSGSVYNEQFF. Full variable domain (rest looked up from reference TRBV9 and TRBJ2-1): DSGVTQTPKHLITATGQRVTLRCSPRSGDLSVYWYQQSLDQGLQFLIQYYNGEERAKGNILERFSAQQFPDLHSELNLSSLELGDSALYFCASSPRPSGSVYNEQFFGPGTRLTVL.

This clone was found once. The rearrangement uses TRBV6-5 and TRBJ1-1, with 8 bases aligning to TRBD1. The CDR3 is 14 residues long. The J segment lost 2 bases and the V segment lost 4 bases, leaving 3 bases of the junction unmatched. Per the germline V gene, CDR1 is MNHEY and CDR2 is SVGAGI. The CDR3 DNA reads TGTGCCAGCAGTTTGGGACAGGAAAACACTGAAGCTTTCTTT. Amino acids: CASSLGQENTEAFF.

This chain links TRBV7-9 with TRBJ2-1, with D possibly TRBD2 on 5 matching bases. Per germline, CDR1 SEHNR and CDR2 FQNEAQ (reference sequence). The ends were cut back, 5 bases at V and 7 bases at J, with 9 bases in the middle. The CDR3 contains 12 residues. The DNA for the CDR3 is TGTGCCAGCAGCGCTCTAGCAAATGAGCAGTTCTTC. Translating gives CASSALANEQFF.

Comments on this clone: The sample carries other DNA sequences with the same CDR3. This chain uses TRBV27 with TRBJ2-7; 7 bases align to TRBD1. V trimming: 3 bases; J trimming: 3 bases; junction bases outside the gene matches: 2. The CDR3 totals 13 residues. Germline V gene lookup returns CDR1 MNHEY and CDR2 SMNVEV (reference sequence). The CDR3 DNA sequence: TGTGCCAGCAGTTTTCCAGGGGGCTACGAGCAGTACTTC. Translating it yields CASSFPGGYEQYF.